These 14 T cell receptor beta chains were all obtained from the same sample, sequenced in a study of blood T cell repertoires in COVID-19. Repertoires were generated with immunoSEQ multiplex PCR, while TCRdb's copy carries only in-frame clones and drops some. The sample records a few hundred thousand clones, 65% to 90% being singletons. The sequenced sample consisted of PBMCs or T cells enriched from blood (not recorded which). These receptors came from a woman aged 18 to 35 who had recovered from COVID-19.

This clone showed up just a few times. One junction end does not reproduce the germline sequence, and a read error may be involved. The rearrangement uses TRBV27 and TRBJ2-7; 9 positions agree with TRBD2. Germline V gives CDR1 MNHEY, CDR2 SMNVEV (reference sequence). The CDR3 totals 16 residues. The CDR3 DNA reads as TGTGCCAGCAGTGAACTTAAGGGGACTAGCTCCTCCGAGCAGTACTTC. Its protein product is CASSELKGTSSSEQYF.

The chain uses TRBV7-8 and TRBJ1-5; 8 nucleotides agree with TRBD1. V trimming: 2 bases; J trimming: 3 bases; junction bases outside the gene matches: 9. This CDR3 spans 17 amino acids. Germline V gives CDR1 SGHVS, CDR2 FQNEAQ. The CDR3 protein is CASSLRGTGVTNQPQHF. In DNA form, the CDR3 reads TGTGCCAGCAGCTTAAGGGGGACAGGAGTTACCAATCAGCCCCAGCATTTT.

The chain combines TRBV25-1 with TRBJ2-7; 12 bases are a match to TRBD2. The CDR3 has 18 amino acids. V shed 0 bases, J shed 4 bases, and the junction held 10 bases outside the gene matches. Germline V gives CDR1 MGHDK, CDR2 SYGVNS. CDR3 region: CASSEYRASGRAPYEQYF. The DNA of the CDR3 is TGTGCCAGCAGTGAATATAGGGCTAGCGGGAGGGCCCCGTACGAGCAGTACTTC.

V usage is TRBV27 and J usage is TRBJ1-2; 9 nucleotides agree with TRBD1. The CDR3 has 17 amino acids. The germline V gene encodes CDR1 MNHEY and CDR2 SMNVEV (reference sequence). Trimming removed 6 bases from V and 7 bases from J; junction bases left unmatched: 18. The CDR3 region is CASSFAGTGNLLRGYTF. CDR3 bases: TGTGCCAGCAGCTTTGCCGGGACAGGGAACCTACTCCGTGGCTACACCTTC.

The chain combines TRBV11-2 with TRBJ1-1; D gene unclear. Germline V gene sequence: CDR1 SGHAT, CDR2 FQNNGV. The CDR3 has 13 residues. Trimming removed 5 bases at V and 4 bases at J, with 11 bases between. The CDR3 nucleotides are TGTGCCAGCAGCCCAATCCGGGGCACTGAAGCTTTCTTT. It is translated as CASSPIRGTEAFF.

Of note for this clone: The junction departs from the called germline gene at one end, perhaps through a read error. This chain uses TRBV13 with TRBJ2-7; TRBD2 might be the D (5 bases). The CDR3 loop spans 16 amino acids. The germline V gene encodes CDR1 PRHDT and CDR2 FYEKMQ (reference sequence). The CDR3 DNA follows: TGTGCCAGCAGCTTAGGCCTAAGAAGGGAGACTCCCGCGGTCGACTTC. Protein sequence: CASSLGLRRETPAVDF.

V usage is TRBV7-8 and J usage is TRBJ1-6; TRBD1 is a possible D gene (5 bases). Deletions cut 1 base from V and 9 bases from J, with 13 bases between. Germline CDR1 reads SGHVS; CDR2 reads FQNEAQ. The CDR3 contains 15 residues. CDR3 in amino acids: CASSLVRGMGSPLHF. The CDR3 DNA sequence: TGTGCCAGCAGCTTAGTGCGGGGGATGGGTTCACCCCTCCACTTT.

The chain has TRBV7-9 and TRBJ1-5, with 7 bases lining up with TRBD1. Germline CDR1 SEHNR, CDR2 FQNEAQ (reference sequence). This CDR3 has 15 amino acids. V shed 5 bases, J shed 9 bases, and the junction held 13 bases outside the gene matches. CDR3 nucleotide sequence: TGTGCCAGCAGCGGTACAGGCGGTCAGGGGGGGCCCCAGCATTTT. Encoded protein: CASSGTGGQGGPQHF.

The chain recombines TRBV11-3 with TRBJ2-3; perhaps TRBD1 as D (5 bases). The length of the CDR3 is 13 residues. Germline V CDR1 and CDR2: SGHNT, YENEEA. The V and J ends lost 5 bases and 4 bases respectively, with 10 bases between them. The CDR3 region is CASSPGNADTQYF. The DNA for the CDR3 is TGTGCCAGCAGCCCAGGGAACGCAGATACGCAGTATTTT.

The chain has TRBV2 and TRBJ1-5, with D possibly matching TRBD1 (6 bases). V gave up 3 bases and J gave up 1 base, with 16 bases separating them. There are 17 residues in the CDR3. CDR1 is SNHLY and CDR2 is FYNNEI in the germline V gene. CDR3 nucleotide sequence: TGTGCCAGCAGTGATGAAGCGGGGGCATCGAGCAATCAGCCCCAGCATTTT. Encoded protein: CASSDEAGASSNQPQHF.

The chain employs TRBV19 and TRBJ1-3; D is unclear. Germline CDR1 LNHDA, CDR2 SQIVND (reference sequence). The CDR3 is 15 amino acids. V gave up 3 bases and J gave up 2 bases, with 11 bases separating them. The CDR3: CASSIIGDAGNTIYF. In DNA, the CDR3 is TGTGCCAGTAGTATCATCGGGGATGCTGGAAACACCATATATTTT. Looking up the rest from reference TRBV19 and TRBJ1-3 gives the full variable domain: DGGITQSPKYLFRKEGQNVTLSCEQNLNHDAMYWYRQDPGQGLRLIYYSQIVNDFQKGDIAEGYSVSREKKESFPLTVTSAQKNPTAFYLCASSIIGDAGNTIYFGEGSWLTVV.

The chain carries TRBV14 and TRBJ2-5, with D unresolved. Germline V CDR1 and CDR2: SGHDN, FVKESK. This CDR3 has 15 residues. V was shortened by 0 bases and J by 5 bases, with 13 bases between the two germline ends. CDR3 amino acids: CASSQDAQSWETQYF. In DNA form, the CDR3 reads TGTGCCAGCAGCCAAGATGCTCAGTCTTGGGAGACCCAGTACTTC.

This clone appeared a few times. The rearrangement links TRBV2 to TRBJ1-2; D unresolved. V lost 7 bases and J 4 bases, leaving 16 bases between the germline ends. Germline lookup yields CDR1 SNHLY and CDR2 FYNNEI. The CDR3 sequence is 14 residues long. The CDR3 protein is CASNLARGGYGYTF. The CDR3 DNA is TGTGCCAGCAACCTCGCGCGGGGTGGCTATGGCTACACCTTC.

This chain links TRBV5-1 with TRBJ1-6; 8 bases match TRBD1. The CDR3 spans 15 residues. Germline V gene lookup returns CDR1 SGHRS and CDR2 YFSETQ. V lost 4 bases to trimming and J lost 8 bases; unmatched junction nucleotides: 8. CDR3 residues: CASSDGQGGHSPLHF. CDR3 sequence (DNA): TGCGCCAGCAGCGATGGACAGGGAGGGCATTCACCCCTCCACTTT.